The 8 T cell receptor beta chains reported below all come from one sample, sequenced in a study of shared clonotypes between healthy human individuals. The method was immunoSEQ multiplex PCR; TCRdb's version includes in-frame clones alone and lacks a portion of them. This sample has about 1.1 million clones, with about 80% found just once. Material: memory CD4+ T cells from PBMCs. Subset defined: CD45RA-negative fraction. The receptor set was obtained from a man aged 18 to 30 in good health. Some clones in this sample may be carry-over from other donors' samples.

The chain joins TRBV2 to TRBJ2-1; no firm D call. The V end was cut by 4 bases, the J end by 2 bases, with 15 bases between. This CDR3 contains 16 residues. Germline CDR1 SNHLY, CDR2 FYNNEI. Here the CDR3 reads CASSVGSSGPYNEQFF. The CDR3 DNA is TGTGCCAGCAGTGTAGGGTCTAGTGGTCCCTACAATGAGCAGTTCTTC.

In its sample, this clone was seen once. The chain couples TRBV28 to TRBJ2-3; D not certain. The CDR3 is made up of 13 amino acids. V was cut by 6 bases and J by 6 bases, with 13 bases left in between. Per germline, CDR1 MDHEN and CDR2 SYDVKM. CDR3 bases: TGTGCCAGCAGGAACCCCATGGGGGATACGCAGTATTTT. Translation: CASRNPMGDTQYF. The full variable domain, its missing parts supplied by reference TRBV28 and TRBJ2-3, is DVKVTQSSRYLVKRTGEKVFLECVQDMDHENMFWYRQDPGLGLRLIYFSYDVKMKEKGDIPEGYSVSREKKERFSLILESASTNQTSMYLCASRNPMGDTQYFGPGTRLTVL.

The V and J genes are TRBV4-2 and TRBJ1-1; D gene ambiguous. This CDR3 region has 15 residues. The ends were cut back, 1 base at V and 1 base at J, with 10 bases in the middle. Germline assignment: CDR1 LGHNA and CDR2 YNFKEQ. DNA for the CDR3: TGTGCCAGCAGCCAAGCTTCCTACCGGAACACTGAAGCTTTCTTT. It codes for CASSQASYRNTEAFF.

The gene calls are TRBV27 and TRBJ1-2, with a weak D call TRBD1 (5 bases). Deletions cut 5 bases from V and 8 bases from J, with 15 bases between. CDR1 is MNHEY, CDR2 SMNVEV, per germline (reference sequence). The CDR3 loop spans 13 amino acids. CDR3 in DNA: TGTGCCAGCAGTCCACGGGACCGAAGGGGCTACACCTTC. Protein: CASSPRDRRGYTF.

This clone appeared a few times. The genes are TRBV7-9 and TRBJ2-1, with TRBD2 matching 12 bases. V shed 3 bases and J 10 bases; nucleotides not matched to a gene: 4. Germline CDR1 is SEHNR and CDR2 is FQNEAQ (reference sequence). The CDR3 has 14 residues. The CDR3 is CASSFGLAGLEQFF. In DNA, the CDR3 is TGTGCCAGCAGCTTCGGACTAGCGGGATTAGAGCAGTTCTTC.

With regard to this clone: This may stem from a read error, because a much larger clone lies one nucleotide away. Other DNA sequences from this sample encode an identical CDR3 as well. The chain links TRBV5-5 to TRBJ1-1, with 8 bases matching TRBD1. Germline CDR1 reads SGHKS; CDR2 reads YYEKEE (reference sequence). The CDR3 extends over 12 amino acids. V shed 3 bases and J 5 bases; nucleotides not matched to a gene: 0. Written as DNA, the CDR3 is TGTGCCAGCAGCTGGACAGGGACTGAAGCTTTCTTT. It codes for CASSWTGTEAFF.

The rearrangement links TRBV5-1 to TRBJ2-5; 8 positions agree with TRBD2. The CDR3 is 17 amino acids. The J segment lost 5 bases and the V segment lost 0 bases, leaving 12 bases of the junction unmatched. Germline V gene sequence: CDR1 SGHRS, CDR2 YFSETQ. The CDR3 spells CASSLGPRSGRGETQYF. The CDR3 DNA reads as TGCGCCAGCAGCTTGGGGCCCAGGAGCGGGAGAGGGGAGACCCAGTACTTC.

Of note for this clone: The sample holds other DNA sequences that translate to the same CDR3. The J gene is TRBJ2-7, the V gene TRBV5-1; 9 bases fit TRBD1. The CDR3 totals 13 residues. V lost 5 bases to trimming and J lost 3 bases; unmatched junction nucleotides: 3. Per the germline V gene, CDR1 is SGHRS and CDR2 is YFSETQ. CDR3 sequence: CASSRTGDYEQYF. For the CDR3, the DNA is TGCGCCAGCAGTAGGACAGGGGACTACGAGCAGTACTTC.